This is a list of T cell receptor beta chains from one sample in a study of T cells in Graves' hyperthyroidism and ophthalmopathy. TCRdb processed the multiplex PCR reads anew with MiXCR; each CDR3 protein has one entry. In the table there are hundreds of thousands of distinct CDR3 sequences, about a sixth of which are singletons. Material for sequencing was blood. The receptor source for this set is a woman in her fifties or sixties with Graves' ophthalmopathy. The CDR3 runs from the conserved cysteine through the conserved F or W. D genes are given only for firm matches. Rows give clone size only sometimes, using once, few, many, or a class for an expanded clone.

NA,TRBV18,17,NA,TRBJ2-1,TGTGCCAGCTCACCAAGGGGCGGGTTGGGCGCAGACAATGAGCAGTTCTTC,CASSPRGGLGADNEQFF
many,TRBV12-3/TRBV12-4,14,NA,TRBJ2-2,TGTGCCAGCAGTTTTGGGCAGAACACCGGGGAGCTGTTTTTT,CASSFGQNTGELFF
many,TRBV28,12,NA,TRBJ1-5,TGTGCCAGCAGGACGAGGAGTCAGCCCCAGCATTTT,CASRTRSQPQHF
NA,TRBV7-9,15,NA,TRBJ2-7,TGTGCCAGCAGCCCTACACAGGGTTCGTCCTACGAGCAGTACTTC,CASSPTQGSSYEQYF
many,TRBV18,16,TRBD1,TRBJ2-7,TGTGCCAGCTCACCCCCGACAGGGTCCATCTACGAGCGGCAGTACTTC,CASSPPTGSIYERQYF
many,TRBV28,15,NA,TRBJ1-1,TGTGCCAGCAGCCCTGGTGGGCAGAGCAACACTGAAGCTTTCTTT,CASSPGGQSNTEAFF
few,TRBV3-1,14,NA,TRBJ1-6,TGTGCCAGCAGCCAAAACCCGACAGAGACTTCCCTCCACTTT,CASSQNPTETSLHF
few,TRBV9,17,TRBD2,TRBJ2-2,TGTGCCAGCAGCCCTCGAGCGGGGGGCACGAACACCGGGGAGCTGTTTTTT,CASSPRAGGTNTGELFF
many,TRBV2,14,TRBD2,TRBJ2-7,TGTGCCAGCAGTGTCGGGACTAGCGGCTACGAGCAGTACTTC,CASSVGTSGYEQYF
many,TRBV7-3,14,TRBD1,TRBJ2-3,TGTGCCAGCAGCCCGGGACAGTACACAGATACGCAGTATTTT,CASSPGQYTDTQYF
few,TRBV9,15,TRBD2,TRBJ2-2,TGTGCCAGCAGCGCCGGGACTAGCCACACCGGGGAGCTGTTTTTT,CASSAGTSHTGELFF
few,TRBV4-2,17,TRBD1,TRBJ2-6,TGTGCCAGCAGCCAACCCCGAGGACAGGGAAGTCCCAACGTCCTGACTTTC,CASSQPRGQGSPNVLTF
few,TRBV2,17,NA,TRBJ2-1,TGTGCCAGCAGTGGTAGACAAGCACGAGCTACCTACAATGAGCAGTTCTTC,CASSGRQARATYNEQFF
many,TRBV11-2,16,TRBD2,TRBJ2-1,TGTGCCAGCAGCGAGCGAGGACTAGCGGAGTACAATGAGCAGTTCTTC,CASSERGLAEYNEQFF
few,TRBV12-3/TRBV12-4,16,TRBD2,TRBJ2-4,TGTGCCAGCAGTGGCGGGAGGGCGGGGGTTGCGGACATTCAGTACTTC,CASSGGRAGVADIQYF
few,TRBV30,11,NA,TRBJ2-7,TGTGCCTGGAGTAAAAGCTACGAGCAGTACTTC,CAWSKSYEQYF
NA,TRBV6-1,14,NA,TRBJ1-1,TGTGCCACCCGACGCGCGGGCAGGGACACTGAAGCTTTCTTT,CATRRAGRDTEAFF
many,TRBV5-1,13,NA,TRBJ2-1,TGCGCCAGCAGCTTCTGGGGAGCTGGAGAGCAGTTCTTC,CASSFWGAGEQFF
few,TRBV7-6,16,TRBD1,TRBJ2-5,TGTGCCAGCAGCTTAGCCGGGACAGTCTACCAAGAGACCCAGTACTTC,CASSLAGTVYQETQYF
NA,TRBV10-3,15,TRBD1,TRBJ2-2,TGTGCCACCCGAGGGGCAGGGGGTTTCACCGGGGAGCTGTTTTTT,CATRGAGGFTGELFF
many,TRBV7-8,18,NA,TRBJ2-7,TGTGCCAGCAGCCCGACAGGAAAAGGGGACCGAGCCCTCTACGAGCAGTACTTC,CASSPTGKGDRALYEQYF
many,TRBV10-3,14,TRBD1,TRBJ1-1,TGTGCCATCAGTGGGACAGGGAATAACACTGAAGCTTTCTTT,CAISGTGNNTEAFF
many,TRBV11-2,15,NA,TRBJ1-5,TGTGCCAGCAGCTTAACGGGCAACGTGTATCAGCCCCAGCATTTT,CASSLTGNVYQPQHF
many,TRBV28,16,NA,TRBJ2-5,TGTGCCAGCAGTTTGAATCCCCCGACGACCCAAGAGACCCAGTACTTC,CASSLNPPTTQETQYF
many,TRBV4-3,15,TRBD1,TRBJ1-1,TGCGCCAGCAGCCGGGAGGACAGGGACGCCACTGAAGCTTTCTTT,CASSREDRDATEAFF
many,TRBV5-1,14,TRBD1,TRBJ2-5,TGCGCCAGCAGCGACACACAGGGGGGAGAGACCCAGTACTTC,CASSDTQGGETQYF
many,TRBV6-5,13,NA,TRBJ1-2,TGTGCCAGCAGTTACTCGGGGGACTATGGCTACACCTTC,CASSYSGDYGYTF
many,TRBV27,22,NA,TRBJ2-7,TGTGCCAGCAGTTTATTGTCGGATATGAGACGGTCTCCGGGCACGGCCTACTACGAGCAGTACTTC,CASSLLSDMRRSPGTAYYEQYF
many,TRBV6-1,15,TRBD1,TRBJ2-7,TGTGCCAGCAGTTTTAAAGGACAGGGTCCCTACGAGCAGTACTTC,CASSFKGQGPYEQYF
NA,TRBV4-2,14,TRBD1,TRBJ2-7,TGTGCCAGCAGCCATAGGACAGGGTCGGACGAGCAGTACTTC,CASSHRTGSDEQYF
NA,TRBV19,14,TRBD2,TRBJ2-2,TGTGCCAGTAGTATTTTCGGGAGGGGCGGGGAGCTGTTTTTT,CASSIFGRGGELFF